This T cell receptor beta chain was obtained from a study of tumor-infiltrating lymphocytes in primary liver carcinoma. The wider study: In every tissue type, samples returned a similar yield of roughly 3.5 to 8 million productive TCRbeta reads.

The researchers obtained blood RNA from unsorted whole blood and also extracted germline DNA. With respect to this clonotype: As yet, its antigen is unknown. Since a much larger clone is just one base distant, this may be a read error.

Researchers generated TCR beta cDNA from about 450 ng of total RNA, relying on a constant-region primer. Slightly modified ARM-PCR, run as three nested multiplex PCR rounds, produced the TCR beta libraries. Each CDR3 protein is one row after TCRdb ran MiXCR on the multiplex PCR reads. The table has approximately 300,000 distinct CDR3 sequences, less than 75% seen once. Points from the study as a whole: In the absence of sorting, bulk samples left CD4+ and CD8+ repertoires uncompared. Pairs of tumor regions overlapped more than tumor-adjacent and tumor-blood pairs did. Blood trailed tumors significantly in top-250-clone fraction (p = 0.039).

This TCR was recovered from a man between 40 and 49 years old with primary liver carcinoma and hepatitis B virus infection. The sequenced sample was peripheral blood.

Here the CDR3 reads CAISYSRRDLSYEQYF. The CDR3 nucleotides are TGTGCCATCAGTTACTCGAGGCGGGATCTCTCCTACGAGCAGTACTTC. The chain carries TRBV6-5 and TRBJ2-7, with D possibly matching TRBD2 (6 bases). CDR1 and CDR2 (germline): MNHEY, SVGAGI. The CDR3 runs 16 residues.